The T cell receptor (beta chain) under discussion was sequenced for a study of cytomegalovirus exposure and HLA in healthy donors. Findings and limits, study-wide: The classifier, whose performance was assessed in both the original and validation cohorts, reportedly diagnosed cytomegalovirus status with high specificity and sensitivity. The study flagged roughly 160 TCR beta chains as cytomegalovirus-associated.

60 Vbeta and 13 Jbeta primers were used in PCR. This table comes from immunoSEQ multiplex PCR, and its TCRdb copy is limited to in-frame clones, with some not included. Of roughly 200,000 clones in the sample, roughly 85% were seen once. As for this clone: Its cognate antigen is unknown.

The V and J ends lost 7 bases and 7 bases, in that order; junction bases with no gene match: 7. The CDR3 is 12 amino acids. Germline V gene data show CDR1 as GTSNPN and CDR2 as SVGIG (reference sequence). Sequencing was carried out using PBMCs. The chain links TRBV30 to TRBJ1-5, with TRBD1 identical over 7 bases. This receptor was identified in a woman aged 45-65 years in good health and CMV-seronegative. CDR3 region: CALGGGGQPQHF. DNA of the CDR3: TGTGCCTTAGGAGGGGGCGGACAGCCCCAGCATTTT.